The clone carrying this T cell receptor beta chain was found once. Antigen specificity is unknown. These data are taken from a study of cytomegalovirus exposure and HLA in healthy donors. Study as a whole: Of all 400 or so donors who were genotyped, 80% to 85% belonged to the Caucasian-associated ancestry cluster.

Researchers ran the PCR with 60 Vbeta and 13 Jbeta primers. Generated by immunoSEQ multiplex PCR, the TCRdb table keeps only in-frame clones and is missing some. The table includes 120,000 to 150,000 clones, approximately 79% detected once. General study results and limits: Evidence from a later analysis indicated that most CMV-associated TCR beta chains looked HLA-restricted. Most TCR sequences were seen very rarely across donors, but some public TCRs occurred in many. In a later analysis, V- and J-gene trimming of beta chains associated with a DCLRE1C missense variant, replicated independently.

This CDR3 has 18 residues. Germline values: CDR1 MNHEY, CDR2 SMNVEV (reference sequence). The V and J ends lost 2 bases and 0 bases respectively, with 14 bases between them. This chain connects TRBV27 to TRBJ2-6, with D perhaps TRBD1 (5 bases). Sequencing was carried out using PBMCs. The sequence was obtained from a woman in her 30s in good health and CMV-seronegative. The CDR3 reads CASSLKGLPLSGANVLTF. The CDR3 DNA reads TGTGCCAGCAGTTTAAAGGGGCTCCCTCTCTCTGGGGCCAACGTCCTGACTTTC.